This T cell receptor beta chain was retrieved from a study of shared clonotypes between healthy human individuals. Germline V gene data show CDR1 as MNHEY and CDR2 as SMNVEV (reference sequence). The CDR3 has 13 amino acids. Original processing methods: There were no quality scores in the junction-only immunoSEQ sequences, so filtering differed. The assay was immunoSEQ multiplex PCR, and TCRdb's table has in-frame clones only and misses some. V, J and clone size reflect that table, while D and trimming were determined from the DNA. The sample contains roughly 700,000 clones, 90% of which appear only once.

This sequence originates from a man aged 18 to 30 in good health. Some clones in this sample may be carry-over from other donors' samples. The sample consisted of memory CD8+ T cells from PBMCs. Stated subset: CD45RO+ cells pooled with CCR7-negative TemRA cells. The V call is TRBV27, the J call TRBJ2-2; the D gene is possibly TRBD2 (6 bases). The CDR3 region is CVARDFYTGELFF. CDR3 DNA sequence: TGTGTCGCTCGGGACTTCTACACCGGGGAGCTGTTTTTT.